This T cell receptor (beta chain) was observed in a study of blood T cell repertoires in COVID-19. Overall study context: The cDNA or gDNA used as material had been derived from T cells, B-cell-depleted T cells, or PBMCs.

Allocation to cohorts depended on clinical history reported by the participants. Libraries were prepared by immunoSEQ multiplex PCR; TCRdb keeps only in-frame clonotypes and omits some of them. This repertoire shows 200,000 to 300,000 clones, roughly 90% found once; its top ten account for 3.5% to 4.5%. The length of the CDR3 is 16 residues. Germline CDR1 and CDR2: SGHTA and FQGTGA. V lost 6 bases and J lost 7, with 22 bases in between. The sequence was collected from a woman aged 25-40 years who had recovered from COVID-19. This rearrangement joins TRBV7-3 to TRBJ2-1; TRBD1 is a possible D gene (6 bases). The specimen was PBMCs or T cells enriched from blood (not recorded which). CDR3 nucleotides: TGTGCCAGCAGTCGTGAAACAGGGAGTATAAGAAATGAGCAGTTCTTC. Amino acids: CASSRETGSIRNEQFF.